The present TCR beta chain was sequenced within a study of blood T cell repertoires in COVID-19. The CDR3 extends over 15 amino acids. V was shortened by 5 bases and J by 4 bases, with 17 bases between the two germline ends. Germline V gene sequence: CDR1 SGHDN, CDR2 FVKESK. The sample holds one count of this clone. Libraries were prepared by immunoSEQ multiplex PCR; TCRdb keeps only in-frame clonotypes and omits some of them. The sample comprises some 100,000 clones, approximately 92% of which are singletons, and 5.7% rests with the top ten. This clonotype originated in an older man with acute or convalescent COVID-19. Sequencing was carried out using peripheral blood. V gene TRBV14 combines with J gene TRBJ1-2; tentative D call: TRBD1 (6 bases). CDR3 bases: TGTGCCAGCAGCGGCCAGGGGATTCGGAGCTATGGCTACACCTTC. It codes for CASSGQGIRSYGYTF.